Sequencing of this T cell receptor beta chain was carried out in a study of early T cells in non-severe SARS-CoV-2 infection. Study at large: Sequencing of bulk RNA from unsorted whole blood was done, without chain pairing. Overall study results and limits: Reliance on VDJdb matching favored anti-spike CD8 responses; private and CD4 specificities were missed.

Unique molecular identifiers were affixed to single, distinct cDNA molecules. TCRdb re-derived calls from the 5' RACE reads in MiXCR, one entry per CDR3 protein. Seen here are more than 85,000 distinct CDR3 sequences, about an eighth observed once, and the top ten hold approximately 6.4%. CDR3 length: 15 residues. Germline-derived CDR1 and CDR2 are DFQATT and SNEGSKA (reference sequence). The ends lost 3 bases at V and 4 bases at J; junction bases unmatched: 10. This clonotype turned up a few times. Antigen specificity is unknown. Source material: whole blood. This rearrangement joins TRBV20-1 to TRBJ2-7, with 9 bases fitting TRBD2. The TCR sequence derives from an adult who was a healthcare worker with PCR-confirmed SARS-CoV-2 infection or an uninfected control (not recorded which). As DNA, the CDR3 is TGCAGTGCTAGGGCCGCCGGGACTAGCTTTTACGAGCAGTACTTC. Its translation is CSARAAGTSFYEQYF.